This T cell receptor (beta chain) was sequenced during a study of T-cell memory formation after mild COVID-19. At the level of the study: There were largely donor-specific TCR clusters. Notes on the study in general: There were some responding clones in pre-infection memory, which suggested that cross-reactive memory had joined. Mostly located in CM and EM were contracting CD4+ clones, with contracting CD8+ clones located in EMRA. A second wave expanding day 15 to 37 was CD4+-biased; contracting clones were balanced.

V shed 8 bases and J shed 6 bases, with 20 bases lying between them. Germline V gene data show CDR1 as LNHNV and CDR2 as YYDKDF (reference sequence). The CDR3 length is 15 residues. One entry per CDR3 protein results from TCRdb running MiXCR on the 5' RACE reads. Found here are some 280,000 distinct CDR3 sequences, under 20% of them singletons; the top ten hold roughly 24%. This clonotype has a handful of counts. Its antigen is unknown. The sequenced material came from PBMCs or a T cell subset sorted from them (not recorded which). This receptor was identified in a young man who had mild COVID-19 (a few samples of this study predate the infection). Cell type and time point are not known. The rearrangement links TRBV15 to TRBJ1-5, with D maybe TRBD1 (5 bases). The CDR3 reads CATGHSGRRGQPQHF. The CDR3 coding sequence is TGTGCCACCGGTCATAGTGGGCGGAGGGGTCAGCCCCAGCATTTT.